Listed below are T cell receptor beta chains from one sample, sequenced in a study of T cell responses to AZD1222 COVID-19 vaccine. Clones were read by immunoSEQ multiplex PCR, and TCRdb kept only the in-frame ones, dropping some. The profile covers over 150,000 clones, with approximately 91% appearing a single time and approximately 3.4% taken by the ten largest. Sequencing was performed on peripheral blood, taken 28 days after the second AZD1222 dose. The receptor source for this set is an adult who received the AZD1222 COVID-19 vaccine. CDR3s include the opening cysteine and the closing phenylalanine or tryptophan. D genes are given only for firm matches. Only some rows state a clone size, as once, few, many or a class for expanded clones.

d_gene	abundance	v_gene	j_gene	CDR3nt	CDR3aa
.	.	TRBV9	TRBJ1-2	TGTGCCAGCAGCGTAGGGGAGGGGTGGAATGGCTACACCTTC	CASSVGEGWNGYTF
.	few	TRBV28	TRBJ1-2	TGTGCCAGCAGTTCCCCACTAACCTATGGCTACACCTTC	CASSSPLTYGYTF
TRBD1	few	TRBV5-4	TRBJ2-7	TGTGCCAGCAGCCCGGGAGGACAGGGGTCCTACGAGCAGTACTTC	CASSPGGQGSYEQYF
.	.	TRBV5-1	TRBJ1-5	TGCGGGGTTAGGTCCAGCAATCAGCCCCAGCATTTT	CGVRSSNQPQHF
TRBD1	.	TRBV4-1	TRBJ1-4	TGCGCCAGCAGCCAAAACACAGGGGGGGACGAAAAACTGTTTTTT	CASSQNTGGDEKLFF
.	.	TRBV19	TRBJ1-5	TGTGCCAGTAGGTCCTCACAGGGCAGCAATCAGCCCCAGCATTTT	CASRSSQGSNQPQHF
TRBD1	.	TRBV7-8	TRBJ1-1	TGTGCCAGCAGCTTAGCCCAGGGGGCCACTGAAGCTTTCTTT	CASSLAQGATEAFF
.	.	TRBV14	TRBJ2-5	TGTGCCAGCAGCGAAGCCCAACTGGGGGATGGTGAGACCCAGTACTTC	CASSEAQLGDGETQYF
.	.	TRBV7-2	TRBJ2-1	TGTGCCAGCAGCTTGGGCCCTGCCGGTGAGCAGTTCTTC	CASSLGPAGEQFF
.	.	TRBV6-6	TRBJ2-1	TGTGCCAGCAGTGGATCCCAGGACAGGGACAAGCGGGAGGTTGGTGAGCAGTTCTTC	CASSGSQDRDKREVGEQFF
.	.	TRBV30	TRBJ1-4	TGTGCCTGGAGGAGAACGGAGGGGAAACTGTTTTTT	CAWRRTEGKLFF
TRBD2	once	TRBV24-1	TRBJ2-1	TGTGCCACCGTGACTAGCGGGAAAAGTCGGGATGAGCAGTTCTTC	CATVTSGKSRDEQFF
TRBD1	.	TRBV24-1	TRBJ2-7	TGTGCCACCAGTGACTCCGGGACAGGGCACGAGCAGTACTTC	CATSDSGTGHEQYF
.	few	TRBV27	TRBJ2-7	TGTGCCAGCGGCGGGACACCCAACTACGAGCAGTACTTC	CASGGTPNYEQYF
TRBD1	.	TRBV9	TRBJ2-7	TGTGCCAGCAGCGTAGGACAGGGGGCACGTCAGTACTTC	CASSVGQGARQYF
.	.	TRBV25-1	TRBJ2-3	TGTGCCAGCAGAAGGAGGGGGCAAGGGACAGATACGCAGTATTTT	CASRRRGQGTDTQYF
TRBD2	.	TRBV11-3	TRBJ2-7	TGTGCCAGCAGCTTAGGTATGACTAGCCACGAAGCCTGGGACGAGCAGTACTTC	CASSLGMTSHEAWDEQYF
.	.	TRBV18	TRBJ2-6	TGTGCCAGCTCCCTCTACTCAGTTCGGTCCGGGGCCAACGTCCTGACTTTC	CASSLYSVRSGANVLTF
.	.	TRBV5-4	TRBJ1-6	TGTGCCAGCAGCAGGGGTGGACAGCGCTCCTATAATTCACCCCTCCACTTT	CASSRGGQRSYNSPLHF
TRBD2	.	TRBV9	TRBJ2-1	TGTGCCAGCAGCCTTAGCGGGACCAACAATGAGCAGTTCTTC	CASSLSGTNNEQFF
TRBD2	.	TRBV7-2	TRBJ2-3	TGTGCCAGCAGCTTAGTTGCTAGCGGGGGGGATACGCAGTATTTT	CASSLVASGGDTQYF
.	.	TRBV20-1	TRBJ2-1	TGCAGTGCAGCCGGGACTAATGAGCAGTTCTTC	CSAAGTNEQFF
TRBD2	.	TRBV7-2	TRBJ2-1	TGTGCCAGCACCCACGGACTAGCGGCCCACAATGAGCAGTTCTTC	CASTHGLAAHNEQFF
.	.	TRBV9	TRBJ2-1	TGTGCCAGCAGCCCCCCGGGAGGTAGGGGGCGGATCAATGAGCAGTTCTTC	CASSPPGGRGRINEQFF
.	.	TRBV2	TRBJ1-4	TGTGCCACCTCCCTCCAGGGGGAAAAACTGTTTTTT	CATSLQGEKLFF
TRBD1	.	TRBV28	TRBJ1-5	TGTGCCAGCAGTCCTCCGGGACAGGGTCATCAGCCCCAGCATTTT	CASSPPGQGHQPQHF
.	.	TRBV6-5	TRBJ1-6	TGTGCCAGCACCCCCACGGGATATAATTCACCCCTCCACTTT	CASTPTGYNSPLHF
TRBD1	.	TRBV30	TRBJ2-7	TGTGCCATAAATCCGGGACAGGGAACCTACGAGCAGTACTTC	CAINPGQGTYEQYF
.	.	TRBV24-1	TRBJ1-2	TGTGCCACCGGACAGTCTTCGGGGGGCTACACCTTC	CATGQSSGGYTF
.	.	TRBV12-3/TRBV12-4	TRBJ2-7	TGTGCCAGCAGCCGTAACTACGAGCAGTACTTC	CASSRNYEQYF
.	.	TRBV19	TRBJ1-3	TGTGCCAGTAGTCCCCCCCGGGGGCGCCCAGGAAACACCATATATTTT	CASSPPRGRPGNTIYF
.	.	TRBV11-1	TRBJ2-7	TGTGCCAGCAGCTTGGACTTACTCGGGGAGCAGTACTTC	CASSLDLLGEQYF
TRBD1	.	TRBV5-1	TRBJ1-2	TGCGCCAGCAGCATCGACAGGGCATCCTATGGCTACACCTTC	CASSIDRASYGYTF
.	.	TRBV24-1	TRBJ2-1	TGTGCCACCAGTGATCAACGACTAGGGCCCTACAATGAGCAGTTCTTC	CATSDQRLGPYNEQFF
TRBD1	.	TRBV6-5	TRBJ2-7	TGTGCCAGCAGCGGAAGGGGGCCCTACGAGCAGTACTTC	CASSGRGPYEQYF
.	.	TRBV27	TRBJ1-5	TGTGCCAGCAGTACTCGGGGGGATAGCAATCAGCCCCAGCATTTT	CASSTRGDSNQPQHF
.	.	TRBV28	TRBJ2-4	TGTGCCAGCAGTTTCGGGGGCACCAAAAACATTCAGTACTTC	CASSFGGTKNIQYF
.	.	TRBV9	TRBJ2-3	TGTGCCAGCAGCGTGGGCCTGGGTACTAGCACAGATACGCAGTATTTT	CASSVGLGTSTDTQYF
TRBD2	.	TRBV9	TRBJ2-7	TGTGCCAGCAGCCGTAGCGGGGTATCCTACGAGCAGTACTTC	CASSRSGVSYEQYF
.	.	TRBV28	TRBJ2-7	TGTGCCAGCAGTCCGGTAGGGGGTATCGAGCAGTACTTC	CASSPVGGIEQYF